Below are 20 T cell receptor beta chains sequenced from a single sample in a study of CD8 T cells in ankylosing spondylitis. Points from the study as a whole: Seemingly distinctive of ankylosing spondylitis blood was a TCR beta motif formed by eight highly homologous variants.

TCRdb ran MiXCR on the 5' RACE reads and lists one entry per CDR3 protein. This table has about 700,000 distinct CDR3 sequences, around 19% appearing once. Antigens of these TCRs are unknown. Specimen: blood, either unsorted or a sorted T cell fraction (not recorded which). The receptors were sampled from a male donor with ankylosing spondylitis.

This clonotype occurred a few times. The V and J genes are TRBV11-2 and TRBJ2-7; TRBD1 matches 8 bases. With V trimmed by 6 bases and J by 3 bases, 7 bases remained unmatched. Germline CDR1 reads SGHAT; CDR2 reads FQNNGV. CDR3 length: 14 amino acids. CDR3 sequence (DNA): TGTGCCAGCAGTCCTTGGACAGGGAACTACGAGCAGTACTTC. Its protein product is CASSPWTGNYEQYF.

This rearrangement joins TRBV21-1 to TRBJ2-4; the table names TRBD1, a call not compared with the DNA. TRBV21-1 is recorded as a pseudogene. The CDR3 runs to 15 residues. The CDR3 loop is CASSTRRHPGDIQYF. The CDR3 DNA follows: TGTGCCAGCAGCACCAGGAGACATCCGGGGGACATTCAGTACTTC.

Comments on this clonotype: A read error may produce the germline difference seen at one junction end. The chain links TRBV20-1 to TRBJ2-3; D is uncertain. Germline lookup yields CDR1 DFQATT and CDR2 SNEGSKA (reference sequence). The CDR3 is made up of 15 amino acids. CDR3 DNA sequence: TGCAGTGCTAGAGATTGGCTCGGTAGCACAGATACGCAGAATTTT. It encodes CSARDWLGSTDTQNF.

The V and J genes are TRBV12-5 and TRBJ2-3; 9 bases are a match to TRBD2. Germline V lookup: CDR1 LGHNT, CDR2 FRNRAP. After removal of 0 bases from V and 2 bases from J, the junction contained 9 bases not matched to a gene. The CDR3 spans 18 residues. Here the CDR3 DNA reads TGTGCTAGTGGTTTGGTACTAGCGGGTCAGCTTAACACAGATACGCAGTATTTT. Translating it yields CASGLVLAGQLNTDTQYF.

This clonotype has just a few counts. The gene calls are TRBV20-1 and TRBJ2-3; the match to TRBD2 covers 7 bases. The CDR3 sequence is 14 residues long. Germline assignment: CDR1 DFQATT and CDR2 SNEGSKA (reference sequence). Trimming removed 6 bases from V and 5 bases from J; junction bases left unmatched: 11. In nucleotides, the CDR3 is TGCAGTGCCCCCTCGGAGGGGAGGGTAGATACGCAGTATTTT. It encodes CSAPSEGRVDTQYF.

The chain has TRBV7-9 and TRBJ2-3; 8 bases are shared with TRBD2. CDR1 SEHNR and CDR2 FQNEAQ come from the germline V gene (reference sequence). J was trimmed by 4 bases and V by 0 bases; bases with no gene match: 6. The CDR3 spans 16 residues. The CDR3, as DNA: TGTGCCAGCAGCTTAGCTCTAGCGGGCCCATCAGATACGCAGTATTTT. Protein sequence: CASSLALAGPSDTQYF.

This clonotype turned up a few times. The chain carries TRBV29-1 and TRBJ2-5; 9 nucleotides align to TRBD1. Germline V gives CDR1 SQVTM, CDR2 ANQGSEA. J lost 2 bases, V lost 0 bases, and 4 bases had no gene match. The CDR3 covers 15 residues. CDR3 region: CSVEEGTGPQETQYF. CDR3 DNA: TGCAGCGTTGAAGAGGGGACAGGGCCACAAGAGACCCAGTACTTC.

The chain has TRBV7-9 and TRBJ2-7; D is tentatively TRBD1 or TRBD2 (6 bases each). The CDR3 length is 16 residues. Germline-derived CDR1 and CDR2 are SEHNR and FQNEAQ (reference sequence). V was trimmed by 5 bases and J by 2 bases, leaving 19 bases between them. CDR3: CASSREGWGATYEQYF. The CDR3 bases are TGTGCCAGCAGCCGCGAGGGGTGGGGGGCTACCTACGAGCAGTACTTC.

The chain employs TRBV29-1 and TRBJ2-7; 11 nucleotides match TRBD2. The CDR3 covers 14 residues. The V gene's germline CDR1 is SQVTM and CDR2 ANQGSEA. Trimming cost V 2 bases and J 3 bases; bases outside gene matches: 3. The CDR3 reads CSVESLAGGYEQYF. The CDR3 coding sequence is TGCAGCGTTGAAAGCCTAGCGGGGGGCTACGAGCAGTACTTC.

The sample holds a few counts of this clonotype. The gene calls are TRBV5-1 and TRBJ2-4, with D unresolved. The V end lost 0 bases, the J end lost 6 bases, and 13 bases lay between the germline ends. CDR3 length equals 15 residues. Germline assignment: CDR1 SGHRS and CDR2 YFSETQ. The CDR3 DNA follows: TGCGCCAGCAGCTTGGACGCTAAATCCGGAAACATTCAGTACTTC. As protein: CASSLDAKSGNIQYF.

This clonotype was seen only a few times. V is TRBV20-1 and J is TRBJ2-7, with TRBD2 matching over 9 bases. This CDR3 contains 13 residues. Per germline, CDR1 DFQATT and CDR2 SNEGSKA (reference sequence). J was trimmed by 6 bases and V by 3 bases; bases with no gene match: 6. This CDR3 is CSARLAGGLEQYF. CDR3 nucleotide sequence: TGCAGTGCTAGGTTGGCGGGGGGGCTCGAGCAGTACTTC.

In this sample, this clonotype turned up a few times. The chain recombines TRBV4-3 with TRBJ2-7; tentative D call: TRBD1 (5 bases). CDR3 length: 16 amino acids. Germline V gene lookup returns CDR1 LGHNA and CDR2 YSLEER. V lost 4 bases and J 6 bases, leaving 22 bases between the germline ends. In nucleotides, the CDR3 is TGCGCCAGCAGCCCTAAGTTCCAGTTGCAGGGTGGCGAGCAGTACTTC. This gives the protein CASSPKFQLQGGEQYF.

This clonotype was picked up a small number of times. The genes are TRBV24-1 and TRBJ2-1; TRBD2 is a possible D gene (6 bases). V was trimmed by 5 bases and J by 4 bases, leaving 8 bases between them. CDR3 length equals 13 residues. Germline V lookup: CDR1 KGHDR, CDR2 SFDVKD. The CDR3 reads CATSGEAYNEQFF. DNA for the CDR3: TGTGCCACCAGTGGGGAGGCTTACAATGAGCAGTTCTTC.

Points on this clonotype: Since no conserved phenylalanine or tryptophan closes the CDR3, a read error is the likely cause. CDR3 nucleotide sequence: TGTGCCAGCAGCGGGACAGGGCCTCCCTACGAGCAGTACTAC. As protein: CASSGTGPPYEQYY. The V call is TRBV28, the J call TRBJ2-7; the match to TRBD1 covers 9 bases. The CDR3 length is 14 residues. Germline V lookup: CDR1 MDHEN, CDR2 SYDVKM. The ends lost 6 bases at V and 2 bases at J; junction bases unmatched: 5.

The genes are TRBV6-6 and TRBJ2-2; 8 bases map to TRBD2. The CDR3 contains 13 residues. The V gene end was trimmed by 8 bases and the J gene end by 6 bases; junction bases not matched to a gene: 5. Per germline, CDR1 MNHNY and CDR2 SVGAGI (reference sequence). The CDR3 DNA reads as TGTGCCAGCGTGACTAGCGTCCCCGGGGAGCTGTTTTTT. Translated: CASVTSVPGELFF.

The V gene is TRBV5-1, the J gene TRBJ2-5; D is undetermined. The germline gives CDR1 SGHRS, CDR2 YFSETQ. The CDR3 contains 14 residues. The ends were cut back, 0 bases at V and 7 bases at J, with 13 bases in the middle. The CDR3 loop reads CASSLGPLEGTQYF. Here the CDR3 DNA reads TGCGCCAGCAGCTTGGGCCCTCTCGAAGGGACCCAGTACTTC.

This sequence joins TRBV5-6 and TRBJ1-4; D call uncertain. Germline CDR1 and CDR2: SGHDT and YYEEEE. The ends were cut back, 1 base at V and 0 bases at J, with 10 bases in the middle. CDR3 length equals 16 residues. The DNA for the CDR3 is TGTGCCAGCAGCTTGAAAGGATACTCAACTAATGAAAAACTGTTTTTT. This gives the protein CASSLKGYSTNEKLFF.

This clonotype was seen more than once but under ten times. The chain links TRBV7-8 to TRBJ2-2; D uncertain. Germline V gene data show CDR1 as SGHVS and CDR2 as FQNEAQ. V was cut by 10 bases and J by 6 bases, with 15 bases left in between. The CDR3 runs 13 residues. The CDR3 DNA follows: TGTGCCACCCACGAAACGGGCTCCGGGGAGCTGTTTTTT. Protein product: CATHETGSGELFF.

In its sample, this clonotype was seen many times. The gene calls are TRBV4-1 and TRBJ2-1, with unresolved D. The V end was cut by 1 base, the J end by 2 bases, with 15 bases between. The CDR3 totals 17 residues. Germline V gives CDR1 MGHRA, CDR2 YSYEKL. DNA for the CDR3: TGCGCCAGCAGCCAAGGAGGTCCCGCAGAAGCCTACAATGAGCAGTTCTTC. This translates into CASSQGGPAEAYNEQFF.

The chain carries TRBV3-1 and TRBJ2-1, with D possibly being TRBD1 (6 bases). V shed 3 bases and J shed 4 bases, with 13 bases lying between them. CDR1 is LGHDT and CDR2 is YNNKEL in the germline V gene (reference sequence). The CDR3 has 15 residues. The CDR3 DNA sequence: TGTGCCAGCAGCCAGATGGACAGATCTTACAATGAGCAGTTCTTC. This translates into CASSQMDRSYNEQFF.